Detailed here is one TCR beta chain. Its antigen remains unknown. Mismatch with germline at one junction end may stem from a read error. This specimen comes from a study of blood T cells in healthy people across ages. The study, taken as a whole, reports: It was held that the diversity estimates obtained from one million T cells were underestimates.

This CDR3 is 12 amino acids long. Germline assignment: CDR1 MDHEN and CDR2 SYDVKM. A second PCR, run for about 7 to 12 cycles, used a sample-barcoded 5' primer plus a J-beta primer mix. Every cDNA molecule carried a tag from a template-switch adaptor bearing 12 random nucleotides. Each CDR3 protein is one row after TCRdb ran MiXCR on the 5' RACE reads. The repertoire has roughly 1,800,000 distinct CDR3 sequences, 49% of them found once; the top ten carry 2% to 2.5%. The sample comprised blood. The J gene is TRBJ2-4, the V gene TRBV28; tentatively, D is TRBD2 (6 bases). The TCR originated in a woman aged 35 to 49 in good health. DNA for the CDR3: TGTGCCAGCAGAGGAGGGGCAGAAATTCTGTACTTC. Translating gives CASRGGAEILYF.